Below, 8 T cell receptor beta chains from the same sample are listed, as sequenced in a study of cytomegalovirus exposure and HLA in healthy donors. In the PCR, 60 Vbeta and 13 Jbeta primers were used. Only in-frame clones appear in the TCRdb table, and some are missing; sequencing was by immunoSEQ multiplex PCR. The repertoire holds around 90,000 clones, more than 60% seen once, with 2.5% to 3.5% in the top ten. Sequencing was done on a sample of PBMCs. These TCRs come from a man in his thirties or forties in good health and CMV-seronegative.

The chain links TRBV7-6 to TRBJ1-5; D uncertain. V was clipped by 5 bases and J by 0 bases, with 14 bases between them. This CDR3 spans 16 amino acids. The germline V gene has CDR1 SGHVS and CDR2 FNYEAQ. CDR3 sequence: CASSPGGWNSNQPQHF. The CDR3 DNA reads TGTGCCAGCAGCCCGGGAGGATGGAATAGCAATCAGCCCCAGCATTTT.

The V call is TRBV2, the J call TRBJ1-5; possibly TRBD1 for D (5 bases). The germline CDR1 and CDR2 sequences are SNHLY and FYNNEI. Deletions cut 5 bases from V and 5 bases from J, with 13 bases between. The CDR3 consists of 14 residues. The CDR3 sequence is CASSRQSAYQPQHF. The CDR3 DNA reads as TGTGCCAGCAGTAGACAGTCCGCTTATCAGCCCCAGCATTTT.

The rearrangement joins TRBV6-5 to TRBJ2-1; possible D gene TRBD2, 5 bases. This CDR3 has 15 amino acids. In germline, CDR1 is MNHEY, CDR2 SVGAGI. The V end was cut by 0 bases, the J end by 6 bases, with 12 bases between. The CDR3, as DNA: TGTGCCAGCAGTTACTCGATCGAGGGTATCAATGAGCAGTTCTTC. Its protein product is CASSYSIEGINEQFF.

The rearrangement joins TRBV13 to TRBJ1-2, with unresolved D. CDR1 is PRHDT, CDR2 FYEKMQ, per germline (reference sequence). With 1 base removed from V and 8 bases from J, the gap between germline ends came to 8 bases. CDR3 length: 12 amino acids. CDR3 nucleotides: TGTGCCAGCAGCTTAGAGCGAGGAGGCTACACCTTC. Its protein is CASSLERGGYTF. The entire variable domain, with the rest obtained from reference TRBV13 and TRBJ1-2, is as follows: AAGVIQSPRHLIKEKRETATLKCYPIPRHDTVYWYQQGPGQDPQFLISFYEKMQSDKGSIPDRFSAQQFSDYHSELNMSSLELGDSALYFCASSLERGGYTFGSGTRLTVV.

V gene TRBV6-5 combines with J gene TRBJ1-2; D unclear. V dropped 6 bases and J dropped 2 bases, with 10 bases sitting between them. CDR1 and CDR2 from the germline V gene are MNHEY and SVGAGI. The CDR3 spans 13 residues. CDR3 sequence (DNA): TGTGCCAGCAGAAATGACAAGAACTATGGCTACACCTTC. Its translation is CASRNDKNYGYTF.

In DNA form, the CDR3 reads TGTGCCAGCCTTCTTGGAGCCCAGGCTTTCTTT. It yields the protein CASLLGAQAFF. V and J are TRBV2 and TRBJ1-1, with D unclear. Trimming removed 8 bases from V and 11 bases from J, with 15 bases in between. Germline V gene lookup returns CDR1 SNHLY and CDR2 FYNNEI. The CDR3 is 11 amino acids.

J is TRBJ2-2 and V is TRBV7-9; 7 bases are shared with TRBD1. The CDR3 totals 14 residues. V lost 2 bases and J lost 6; bases outside the gene matches: 3. The germline gives CDR1 SEHNR, CDR2 FQNEAQ (reference sequence). This chain's CDR3 is CASSLPQGSGELFF. CDR3 sequence (DNA): TGTGCCAGCAGCTTACCACAGGGGTCCGGGGAGCTGTTTTTT. Filled out from reference TRBV7-9 and TRBJ2-2, the complete variable domain reads DTGVSQNPRHKITKRGQNVTFRCDPISEHNRLYWYRQTLGQGPEFLTYFQNEAQLEKSRLLSDRFSAERPKGSFSTLEIQRTEQGDSAMYLCASSLPQGSGELFFGEGSRLTVL.

The rearrangement uses TRBV29-1 and TRBJ2-5; D is possibly TRBD1 (6 bases). The J call may not be correct, given that the DNA end is closer to TRBJ2-7. CDR1 is SQVTM, CDR2 ANQGSEA, per germline. The CDR3 is made up of 12 amino acids. CDR3: CSGRDTSYEQYF. CDR3 nucleotide sequence: TGCAGCGGCAGGGACACCTCCTACGAGCAGTACTTC.